This TCR beta chain came from a study of blood T cell repertoires in COVID-19 (dated by TCRdb to the early 2020s). With regard to the full study: Samples covering the acute and convalescent phases of COVID-19 were provided by collaborators in the United States, Italy and Spain. The prospective study material was composed of cDNA or gDNA derived from T cells, B-cell-depleted T cells, or PBMCs. The dataset comprised deeply sampled blood TCRbeta repertoires from subjects exposed to, actively infected with, or recovered from COVID-19. A freely available public database, intended as a resource for researchers studying the immune response to SARS-CoV-2, is where the repertoires were released. Samples were obtained from the ongoing ImmuneRACE study (first 160 participants) and from about 1,300 subjects provided by 6 global collaborators. The sample metadata nearly always contained a de-identified subject ID, COVID-19 status, age in years and sex. Where available, HLA class I and class II types were obtained from metadata supplied by the sample provider rather than from assay-based typing.

What the study reported, not specific to this receptor: The amount of clinical and demographic metadata varied by source and participant and was provided uncurated.

This clone was observed a few times. Its antigen has not been determined. Base qualities are not provided; no much larger clone lies one nucleotide away. The germline V and J ends show losses of 3 bases and 5 bases respectively, and no gene match explains 2 bases of the junction. The CDR3 covers 15 residues, taking in both the cysteine and the phenylalanine. The only DNA kept is the CDR3, 45 bases in frame from the first base. According to the germline V gene, CDR1 reads SGHTA and CDR2 reads FQGNSA. Collaborating institutions collected whole blood in K2EDTA tubes following their own protocols. For TCRbeta analysis, collaborators shipped samples as frozen whole blood, isolated PBMCs, or DNA extracted from either of those sample types. TCRbeta CDR3 regions were amplified from genomic DNA by means of the immunoSEQ Assay, a bias-controlled multiplex PCR. As for how the authors treated the data: Within the assay, amplification of reference gene primers was used to estimate how many nucleated cells each sample contained. Sequence reads were collapsed and filtered to measure the absolute abundance of every unique TCRbeta CDR3 rearrangement. Productive Simpson clonality was computed per sample as the square root of Simpson's diversity index over productive rearrangements. TCRdb retrieved this table from immuneACCESS and kept in-frame rearrangements only. Not all clones are present; in checked studies, unresolved V genes account for under half, and no reason is known for the remainder. The V and J calls and the clone size are those of that table, but D and trimming were determined from the DNA. This sample holds almost 300,000 clones; around 86% were observed only once. 1.3% of the sample is in the top ten clones.

The sequenced material came from peripheral blood. The V gene is TRBV7-2 and the J gene is TRBJ2-1, with 12 central nucleotides matching TRBD2. This sequence originates from an older man with acute or convalescent COVID-19. The CDR3 protein is CASSFGLAGNNEQFF. The bases read TGTGCCAGCAGCTTCGGACTAGCGGGAAACAATGAGCAGTTCTTC.